Sequencing of this TCR beta chain was carried out in a study of blood T cell repertoires in COVID-19. Study in general: Specimens from acute and convalescent COVID-19 originated in the United States, Italy and Spain.

Authors' methods: Cell counts per sample came from amplifying reference gene primers. Assay used: immunoSEQ multiplex PCR; TCRdb lists only in-frame clones, some missing. V and J calls plus clone size are reproduced from that table; the DNA served to infer D and trimming. The sample lists roughly 360,000 clones, roughly 80% seen once, with approximately 1% in the top ten. The material sequenced was peripheral blood. The origin of this receptor is a human donor with acute or convalescent COVID-19. The donor label of this sample is uncertain.

The CDR3 DNA reads TGCGCCAGCAGCTTGGCCTACGAGACAAATGAAAAACTGTTTTTT. This encodes CASSLAYETNEKLFF. The chain employs TRBV5-1 and TRBJ1-4; D not certain. Germline loops: CDR1 SGHRS, CDR2 YFSETQ. The CDR3 has 15 residues. V was clipped by 0 bases and J by 5 bases, with 11 bases between them.